This note documents a single T cell receptor beta chain sequence. What it recognizes is unknown. This related bone marrow graft donor gave peripheral blood on the day of marrow donation. The data originate from a study of T cells after posttransplantation cyclophosphamide. Study results and caveats: Tissue-infiltrating T cells from skin or gut overlapped little with blood T cells. Later post-transplant blood repertoires were often dominated by donor CD8+ memory clones. Recipient CMV seropositivity and CMV reactivation strongly tracked TRB clonality.

Generated by immunoSEQ multiplex PCR, the TCRdb table keeps only in-frame clones and is missing some. The sample lists about 66,000 clones; around 93% were seen once. The CDR3 runs to 16 residues. Between the trimmed V and J ends, which lost 0 bases and 1 base, there was a span of 9 bases. CDR1 is MNHEY and CDR2 is SVGAGI in the germline V gene. The sample taken for sequencing was PBMCs. This chain connects TRBV6-5 to TRBJ2-2; no reliable D call. The receptor was isolated from a woman younger than 45 in good health and a related stem cell transplant donor. The CDR3 nucleotides are TGTGCCAGCAGTTACTCATTGGTGGGGAACACCGGGGAGCTGTTTTTT. Translation gives CASSYSLVGNTGELFF.